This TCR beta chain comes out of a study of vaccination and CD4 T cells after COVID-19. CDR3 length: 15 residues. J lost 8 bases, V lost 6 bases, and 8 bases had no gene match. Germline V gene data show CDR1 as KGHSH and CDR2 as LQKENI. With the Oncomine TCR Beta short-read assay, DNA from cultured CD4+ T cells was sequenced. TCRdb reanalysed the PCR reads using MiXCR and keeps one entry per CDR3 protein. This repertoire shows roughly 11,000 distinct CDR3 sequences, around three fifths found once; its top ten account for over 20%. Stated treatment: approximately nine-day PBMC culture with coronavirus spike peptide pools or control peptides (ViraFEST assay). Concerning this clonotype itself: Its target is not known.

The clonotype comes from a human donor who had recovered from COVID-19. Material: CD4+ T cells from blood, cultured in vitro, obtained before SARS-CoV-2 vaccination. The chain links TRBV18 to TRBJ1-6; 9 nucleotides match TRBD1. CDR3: CASSEWGQGDSPLHF. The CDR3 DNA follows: TGTGCCAGCTCTGAGTGGGGACAGGGAGATTCACCCCTCCACTTT.